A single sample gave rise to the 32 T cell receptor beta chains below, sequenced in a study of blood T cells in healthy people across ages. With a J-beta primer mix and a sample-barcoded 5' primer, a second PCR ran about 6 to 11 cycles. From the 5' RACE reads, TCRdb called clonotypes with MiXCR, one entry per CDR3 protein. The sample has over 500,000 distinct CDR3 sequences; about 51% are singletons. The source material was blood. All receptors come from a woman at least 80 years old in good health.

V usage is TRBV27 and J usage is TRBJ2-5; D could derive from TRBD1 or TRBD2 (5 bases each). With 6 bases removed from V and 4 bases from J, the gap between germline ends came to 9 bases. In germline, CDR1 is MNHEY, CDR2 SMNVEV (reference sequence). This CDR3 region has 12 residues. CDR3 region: CASRGRVETQYF. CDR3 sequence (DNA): TGTGCCAGCAGGGGGCGGGTAGAGACCCAGTACTTC.

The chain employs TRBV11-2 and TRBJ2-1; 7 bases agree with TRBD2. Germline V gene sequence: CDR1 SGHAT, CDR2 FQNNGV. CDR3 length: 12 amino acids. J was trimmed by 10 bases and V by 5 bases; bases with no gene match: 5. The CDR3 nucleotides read TGTGCCAGCAGCAGGACTAGAAACGAGCAGTTCTTC. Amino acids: CASSRTRNEQFF.

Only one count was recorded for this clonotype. The CDR3 sequence is CASSTTGTGPLNSPLHF. The CDR3 bases are TGTGCCAGCAGTACGACCGGGACAGGGCCCCTTAATTCACCCCTCCACTTT. This chain uses TRBV21-1 with TRBJ1-6; the table's D gene call, TRBD1, was not cross checked with the DNA. TRBV21-1 is labeled a pseudogene. There are 17 residues in the CDR3.

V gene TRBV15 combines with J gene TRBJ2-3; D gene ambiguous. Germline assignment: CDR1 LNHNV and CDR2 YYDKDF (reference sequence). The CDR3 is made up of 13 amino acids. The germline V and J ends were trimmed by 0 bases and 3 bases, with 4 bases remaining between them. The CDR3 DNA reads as TGTGCCACCAGCAGAGATTCAACAGATACGCAGTATTTT. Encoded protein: CATSRDSTDTQYF.

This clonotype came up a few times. The CDR3 DNA reads TGTGCCAGCCTGGCAGATACGCAGTATTTT. Translating it yields CASLADTQYF. The V call is TRBV12-3 or TRBV12-4, the J call TRBJ2-3, with unresolved D. Between the trimmed V and J ends, which lost 8 bases and 4 bases, there was a span of 4 bases. The length of the CDR3 is 10 residues.

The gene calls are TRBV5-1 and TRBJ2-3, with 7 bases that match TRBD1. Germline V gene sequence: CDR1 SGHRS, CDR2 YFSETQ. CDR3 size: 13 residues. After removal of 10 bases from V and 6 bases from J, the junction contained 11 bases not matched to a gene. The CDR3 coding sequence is TGCGCCTCCCGGGGCGACAGGGTGGATACGCAGTATTTT. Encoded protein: CASRGDRVDTQYF.

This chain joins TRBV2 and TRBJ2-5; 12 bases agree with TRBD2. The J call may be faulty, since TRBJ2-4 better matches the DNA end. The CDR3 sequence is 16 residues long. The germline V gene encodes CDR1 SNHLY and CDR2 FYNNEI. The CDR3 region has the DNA TGTGCCAGCAGAGAGGGACTAGCGGGAGCCAAAAACATTCAGTACTTC. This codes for CASREGLAGAKNIQYF.

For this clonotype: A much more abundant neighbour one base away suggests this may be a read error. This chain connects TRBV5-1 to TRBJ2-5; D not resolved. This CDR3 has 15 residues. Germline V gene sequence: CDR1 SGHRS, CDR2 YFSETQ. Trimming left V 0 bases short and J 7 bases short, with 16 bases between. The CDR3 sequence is CASSLAATSDVTQYF. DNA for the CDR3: TGCGCCAGCAGCTTGGCTGCTACCTCGGACGTGACCCAGTACTTC.

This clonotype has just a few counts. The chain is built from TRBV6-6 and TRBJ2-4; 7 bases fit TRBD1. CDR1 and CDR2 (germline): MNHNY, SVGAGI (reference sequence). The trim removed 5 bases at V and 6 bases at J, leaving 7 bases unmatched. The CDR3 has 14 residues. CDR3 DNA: TGTGCCAGCAGTCCAGACAGGGTTGGAAACATTCAGTACTTC. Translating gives CASSPDRVGNIQYF.

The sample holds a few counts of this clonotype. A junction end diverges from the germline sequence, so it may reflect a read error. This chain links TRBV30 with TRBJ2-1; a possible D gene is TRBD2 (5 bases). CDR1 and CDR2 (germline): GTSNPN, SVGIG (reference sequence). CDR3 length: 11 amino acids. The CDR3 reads CAGSVKIGQFF. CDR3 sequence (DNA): TGTGCCGGGAGTGTAAAGATAGGGCAGTTCTTC.

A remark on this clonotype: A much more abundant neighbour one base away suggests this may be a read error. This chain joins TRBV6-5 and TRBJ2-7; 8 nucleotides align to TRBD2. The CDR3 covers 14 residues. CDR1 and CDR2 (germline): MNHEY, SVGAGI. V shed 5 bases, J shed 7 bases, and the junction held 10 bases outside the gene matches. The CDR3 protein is CASSDGGGYNEQYF. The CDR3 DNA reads TGTGCCAGCAGTGACGGCGGGGGGTACAATGAGCAGTACTTC.

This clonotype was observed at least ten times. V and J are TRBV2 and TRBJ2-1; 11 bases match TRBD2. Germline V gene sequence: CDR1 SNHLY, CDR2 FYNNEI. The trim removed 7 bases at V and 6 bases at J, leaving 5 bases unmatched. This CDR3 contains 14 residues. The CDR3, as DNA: TGTGCCAGCAAGACTAGCGGGAACACCAATGAGCAGTTCTTC. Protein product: CASKTSGNTNEQFF. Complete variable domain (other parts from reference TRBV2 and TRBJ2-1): EPEVTQTPSHQVTQMGQEVILRCVPISNHLYFYWYRQILGQKVEFLVSFYNNEISEKSEIFDDQFSVERPDGSNFTLKIRSTKLEDSAMYFCASKTSGNTNEQFFGPGTRLTVL.

The CDR3 bases are TGTGCCAGCAGCCAAGGGCCGAATTATCAGCCCCAGCATTTT. This encodes CASSQGPNYQPQHF. The rearrangement links TRBV7-2 to TRBJ1-5; D is unclear. The germline V gene encodes CDR1 SGHTA and CDR2 FQGNSA. The CDR3 is 14 amino acids. The V gene lost 5 bases and the J gene lost 5 bases, with 13 bases spanning the gap.

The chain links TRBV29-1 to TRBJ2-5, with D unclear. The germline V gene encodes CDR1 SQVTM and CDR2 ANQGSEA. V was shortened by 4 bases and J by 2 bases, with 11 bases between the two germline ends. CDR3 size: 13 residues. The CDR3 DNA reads TGCAGCGTTGTACGATGGGCTCAAGAGACCCAGTACTTC. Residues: CSVVRWAQETQYF.

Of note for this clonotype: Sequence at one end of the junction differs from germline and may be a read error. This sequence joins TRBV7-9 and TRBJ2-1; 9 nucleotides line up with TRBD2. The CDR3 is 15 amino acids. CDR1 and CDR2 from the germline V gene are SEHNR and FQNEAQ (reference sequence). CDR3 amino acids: CASSIAGARHNEQFF. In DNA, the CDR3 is TGTGCCAGCAGCATAGCGGGGGCGCGTCACAATGAGCAGTTCTTC.

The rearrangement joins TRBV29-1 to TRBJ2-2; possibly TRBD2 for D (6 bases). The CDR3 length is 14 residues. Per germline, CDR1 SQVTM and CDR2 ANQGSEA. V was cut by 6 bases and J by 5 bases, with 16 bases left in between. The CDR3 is CSVSGGIGTGELFF. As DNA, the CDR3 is TGCAGCGTCTCTGGGGGGATCGGTACCGGGGAGCTGTTTTTT.

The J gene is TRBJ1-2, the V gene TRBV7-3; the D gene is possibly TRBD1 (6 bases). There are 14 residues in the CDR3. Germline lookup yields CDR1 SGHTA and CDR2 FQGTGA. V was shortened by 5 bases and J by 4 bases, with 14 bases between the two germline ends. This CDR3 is CASSLLGGPYGYTF. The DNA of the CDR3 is TGTGCCAGCAGCCTCCTCGGGGGGCCCTATGGCTACACCTTC.

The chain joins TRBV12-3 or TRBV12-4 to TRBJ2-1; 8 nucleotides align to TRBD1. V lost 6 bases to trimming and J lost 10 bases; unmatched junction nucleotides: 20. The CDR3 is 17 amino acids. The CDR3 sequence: CASRSPSDRGRKREQFF. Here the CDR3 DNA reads TGTGCCAGCAGGTCACCATCTGACAGGGGCCGGAAAAGAGAGCAGTTCTTC.

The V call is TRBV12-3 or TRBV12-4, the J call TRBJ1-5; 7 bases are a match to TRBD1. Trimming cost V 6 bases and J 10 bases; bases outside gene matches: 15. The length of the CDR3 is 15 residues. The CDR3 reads CASRAGTEHIKPQHF. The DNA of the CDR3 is TGTGCCAGCAGAGCCGGGACAGAACACATCAAACCCCAGCATTTT.

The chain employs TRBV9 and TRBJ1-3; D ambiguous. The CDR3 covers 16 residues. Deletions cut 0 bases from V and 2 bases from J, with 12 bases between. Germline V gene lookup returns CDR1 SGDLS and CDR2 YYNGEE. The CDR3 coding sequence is TGTGCCAGCAGCGTAGGGGGTTTGGGTACTGGAAACACCATATATTTT. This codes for CASSVGGLGTGNTIYF. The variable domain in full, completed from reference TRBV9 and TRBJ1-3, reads DSGVTQTPKHLITATGQRVTLRCSPRSGDLSVYWYQQSLDQGLQFLIQYYNGEERAKGNILERFSAQQFPDLHSELNLSSLELGDSALYFCASSVGGLGTGNTIYFGEGSWLTVV.

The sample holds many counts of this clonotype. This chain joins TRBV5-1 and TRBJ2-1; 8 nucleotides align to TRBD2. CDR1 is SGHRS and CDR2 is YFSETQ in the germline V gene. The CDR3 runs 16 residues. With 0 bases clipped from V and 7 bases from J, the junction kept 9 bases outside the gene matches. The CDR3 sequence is CASSLGSGSGENEQFF. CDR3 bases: TGCGCCAGCAGCTTGGGAAGCGGGAGTGGAGAGAATGAGCAGTTCTTC.

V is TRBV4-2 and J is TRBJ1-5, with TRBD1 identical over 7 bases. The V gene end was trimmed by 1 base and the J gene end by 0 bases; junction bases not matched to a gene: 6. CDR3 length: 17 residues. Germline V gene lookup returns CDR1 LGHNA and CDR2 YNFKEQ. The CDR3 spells CASSQGQGESSNQPQHF. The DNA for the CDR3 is TGTGCCAGCAGCCAAGGACAGGGAGAAAGTAGCAATCAGCCCCAGCATTTT.

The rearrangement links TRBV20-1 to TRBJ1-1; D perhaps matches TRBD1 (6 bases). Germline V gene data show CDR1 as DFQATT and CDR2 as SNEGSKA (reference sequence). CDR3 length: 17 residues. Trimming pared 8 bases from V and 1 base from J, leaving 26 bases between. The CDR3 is CSLRRGGVVFTNTEAFF. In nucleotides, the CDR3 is TGCAGTCTTCGTAGGGGGGGAGTAGTTTTTACGAACACTGAAGCTTTCTTT.

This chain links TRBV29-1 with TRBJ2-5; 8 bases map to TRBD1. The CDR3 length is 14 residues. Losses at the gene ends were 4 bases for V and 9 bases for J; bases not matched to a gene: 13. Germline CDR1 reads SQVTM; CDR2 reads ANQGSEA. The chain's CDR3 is CSVGLTGVIGAQYF. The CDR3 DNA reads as TGCAGCGTTGGGTTGACAGGGGTGATCGGGGCCCAGTACTTC.

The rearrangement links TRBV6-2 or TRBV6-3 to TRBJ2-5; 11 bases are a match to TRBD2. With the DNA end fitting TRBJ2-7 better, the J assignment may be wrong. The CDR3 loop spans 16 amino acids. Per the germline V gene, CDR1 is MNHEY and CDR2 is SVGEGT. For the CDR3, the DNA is TGTGCCAGCAGGGAAGGGGGACTAGCGGATTACTACGAGCAGTACTTC. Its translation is CASREGGLADYYEQYF.

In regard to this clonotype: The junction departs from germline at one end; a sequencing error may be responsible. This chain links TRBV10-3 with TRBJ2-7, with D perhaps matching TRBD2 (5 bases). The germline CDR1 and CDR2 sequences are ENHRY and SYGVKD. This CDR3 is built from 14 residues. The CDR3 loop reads CAISERGYDGEHYF. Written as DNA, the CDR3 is TGTGCCATCAGTGAGAGAGGGTATGATGGCGAGCACTACTTC.

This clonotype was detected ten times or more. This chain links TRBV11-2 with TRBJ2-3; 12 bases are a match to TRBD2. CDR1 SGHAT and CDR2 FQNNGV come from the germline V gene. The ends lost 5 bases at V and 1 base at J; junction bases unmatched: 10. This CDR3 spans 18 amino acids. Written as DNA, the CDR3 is TGTGCCAGCAGCACCCGACTAGCGGGAGACTACCGCACAGATACGCAGTATTTT. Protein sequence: CASSTRLAGDYRTDTQYF.

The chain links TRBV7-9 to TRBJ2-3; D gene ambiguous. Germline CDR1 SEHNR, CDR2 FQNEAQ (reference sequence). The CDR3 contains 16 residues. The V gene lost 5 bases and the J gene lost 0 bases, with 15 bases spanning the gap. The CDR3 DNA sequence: TGTGCCAGCAGCCTCCGGGTCCACGCTAGCACAGATACGCAGTATTTT. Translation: CASSLRVHASTDTQYF.

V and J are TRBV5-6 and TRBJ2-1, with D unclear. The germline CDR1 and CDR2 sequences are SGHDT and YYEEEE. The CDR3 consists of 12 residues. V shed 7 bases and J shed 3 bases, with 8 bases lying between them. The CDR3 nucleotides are TGTGCCAGCGCCTTTAACTACAATGAGCAGTTCTTC. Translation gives CASAFNYNEQFF.

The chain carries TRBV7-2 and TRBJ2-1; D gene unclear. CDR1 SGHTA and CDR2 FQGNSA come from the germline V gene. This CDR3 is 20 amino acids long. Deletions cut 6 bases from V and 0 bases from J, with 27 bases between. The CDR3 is CASSHPRRQALSSSYNEQFF. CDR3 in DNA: TGTGCCAGCAGTCATCCCAGGCGGCAGGCCCTCTCTAGCTCCTACAATGAGCAGTTCTTC.

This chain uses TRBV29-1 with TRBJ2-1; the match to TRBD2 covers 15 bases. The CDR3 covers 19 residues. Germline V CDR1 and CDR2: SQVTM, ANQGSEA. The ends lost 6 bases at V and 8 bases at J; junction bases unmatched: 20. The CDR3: CSVTVWTGTSGGSPHEQFF. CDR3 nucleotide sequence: TGCAGCGTAACCGTCTGGACCGGGACTAGCGGGGGGAGCCCTCATGAGCAGTTCTTC.

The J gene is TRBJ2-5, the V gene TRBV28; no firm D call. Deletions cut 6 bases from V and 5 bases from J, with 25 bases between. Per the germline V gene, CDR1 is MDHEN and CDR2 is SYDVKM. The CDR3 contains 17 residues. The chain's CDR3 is CASSPWFGPLLWETQYF. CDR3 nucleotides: TGTGCCAGCAGCCCTTGGTTTGGCCCCCTCCTTTGGGAGACCCAGTACTTC.